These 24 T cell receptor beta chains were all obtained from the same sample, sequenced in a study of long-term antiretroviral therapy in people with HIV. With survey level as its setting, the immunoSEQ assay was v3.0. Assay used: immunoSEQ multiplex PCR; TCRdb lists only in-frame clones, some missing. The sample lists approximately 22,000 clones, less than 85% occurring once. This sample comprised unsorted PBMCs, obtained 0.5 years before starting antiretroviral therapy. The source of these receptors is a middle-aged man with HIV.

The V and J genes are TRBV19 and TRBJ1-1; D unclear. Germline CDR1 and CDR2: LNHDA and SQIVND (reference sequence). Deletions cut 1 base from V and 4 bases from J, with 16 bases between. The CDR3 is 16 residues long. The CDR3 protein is CASSIVEGLGRTEAFF. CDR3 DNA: TGTGCCAGTAGTATAGTGGAAGGACTCGGGCGCACTGAAGCTTTCTTT.

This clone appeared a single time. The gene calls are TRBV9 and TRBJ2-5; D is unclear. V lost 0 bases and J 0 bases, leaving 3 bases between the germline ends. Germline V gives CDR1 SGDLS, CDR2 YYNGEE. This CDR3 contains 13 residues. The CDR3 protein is CASSVGYQETQYF. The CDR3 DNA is TGTGCCAGCAGCGTAGGGTACCAAGAGACCCAGTACTTC.

The CDR3 sequence: CASRGQGILNTEAFF. The CDR3 coding sequence is TGTGCCAGCAGAGGACAGGGGATTTTGAACACTGAAGCTTTCTTT. The gene calls are TRBV7-2 and TRBJ1-1, with 9 positions matching TRBD1. Germline assignment: CDR1 SGHTA and CDR2 FQGNSA. The CDR3 loop spans 15 amino acids. V dropped 6 bases and J dropped 0; count of bases not matched to a gene: 5.

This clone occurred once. The CDR3 protein is CSVEEGAGQPQHF. CDR3 in DNA: TGCAGCGTTGAGGAGGGGGCAGGCCAGCCCCAGCATTTT. This chain joins TRBV29-1 and TRBJ1-5; 7 nucleotides align to TRBD1. V dropped 3 bases and J dropped 7; count of bases not matched to a gene: 6. CDR3 length: 13 amino acids. The V gene's germline CDR1 is SQVTM and CDR2 ANQGSEA.

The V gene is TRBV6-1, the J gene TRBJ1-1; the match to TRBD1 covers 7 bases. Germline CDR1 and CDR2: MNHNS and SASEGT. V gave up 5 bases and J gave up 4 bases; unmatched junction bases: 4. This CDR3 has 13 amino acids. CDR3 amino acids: CASSHPGGTEAFF. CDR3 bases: TGTGCCAGCAGTCACCCAGGGGGCACTGAAGCTTTCTTT.

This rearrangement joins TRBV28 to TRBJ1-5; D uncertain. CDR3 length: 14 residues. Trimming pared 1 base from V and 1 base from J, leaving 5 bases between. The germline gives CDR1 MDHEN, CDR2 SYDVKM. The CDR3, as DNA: TGTGCCAGCAGTTTATTCCAAAGCAATCAGCCCCAGCATTTT. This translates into CASSLFQSNQPQHF.

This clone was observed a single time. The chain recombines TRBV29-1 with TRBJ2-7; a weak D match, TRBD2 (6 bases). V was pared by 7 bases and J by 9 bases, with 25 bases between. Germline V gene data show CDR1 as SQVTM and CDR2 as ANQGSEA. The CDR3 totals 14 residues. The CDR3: CSALQGTDYGWQYF. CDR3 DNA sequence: TGCAGCGCCCTTCAAGGGACGGACTATGGTTGGCAGTACTTC.

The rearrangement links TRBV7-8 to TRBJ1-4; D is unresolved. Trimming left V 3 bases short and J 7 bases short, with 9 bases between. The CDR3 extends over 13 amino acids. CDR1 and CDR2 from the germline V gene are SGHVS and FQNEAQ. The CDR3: CASSFAHGEKLFF. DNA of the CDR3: TGTGCCAGCAGCTTTGCCCACGGTGAAAAACTGTTTTTT.

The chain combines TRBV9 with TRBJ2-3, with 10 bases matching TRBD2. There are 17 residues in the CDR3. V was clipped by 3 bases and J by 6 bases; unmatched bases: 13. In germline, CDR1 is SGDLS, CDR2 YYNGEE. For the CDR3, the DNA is TGTGCCAGCAGCGGGGTAAGCCTGGGACTAGCGAGGGATACGCAGTATTTT. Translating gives CASSGVSLGLARDTQYF.

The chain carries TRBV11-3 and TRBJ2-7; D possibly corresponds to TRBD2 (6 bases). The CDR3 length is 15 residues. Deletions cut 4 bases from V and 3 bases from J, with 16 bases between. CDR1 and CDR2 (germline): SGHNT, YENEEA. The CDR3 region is CASSSGDPGIYEQYF. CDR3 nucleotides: TGTGCCAGCAGCTCGGGGGACCCAGGGATCTACGAGCAGTACTTC.

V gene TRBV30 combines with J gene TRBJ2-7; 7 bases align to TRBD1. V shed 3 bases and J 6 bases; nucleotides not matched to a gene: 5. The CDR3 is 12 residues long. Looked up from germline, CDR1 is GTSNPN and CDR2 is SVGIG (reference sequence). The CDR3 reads CAWSGQDFEQYF. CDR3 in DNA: TGTGCCTGGAGCGGACAGGATTTCGAGCAGTACTTC. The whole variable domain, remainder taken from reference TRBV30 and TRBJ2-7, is SQTIHQWPATLVQPVGSPLSLECTVEGTSNPNLYWYRQAAGRGLQLLFYSVGIGQISSEVPQNLSASRPQDRQFILSSKKLLLSDSGFYLCAWSGQDFEQYFGPGTRLTVT.

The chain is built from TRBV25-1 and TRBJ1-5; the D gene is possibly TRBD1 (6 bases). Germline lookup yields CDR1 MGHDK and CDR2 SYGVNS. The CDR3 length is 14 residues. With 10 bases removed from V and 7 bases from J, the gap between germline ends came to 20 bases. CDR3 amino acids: CATSQRGARQPQHF. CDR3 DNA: TGTGCCACCTCACAACGGGGGGCAAGGCAGCCCCAGCATTTT.

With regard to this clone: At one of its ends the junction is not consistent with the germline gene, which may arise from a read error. In nucleotides, the CDR3 is TGTGCTAGCAGCCGAACGCAGGGCGACTCCTACAATGAGCAGTTCTTC. It codes for CASSRTQGDSYNEQFF. The chain has TRBV7-7 and TRBJ2-1, with D perhaps TRBD1 (5 bases). Per germline, CDR1 SSHAT and CDR2 FNYEAQ (reference sequence). The CDR3 spans 16 residues.

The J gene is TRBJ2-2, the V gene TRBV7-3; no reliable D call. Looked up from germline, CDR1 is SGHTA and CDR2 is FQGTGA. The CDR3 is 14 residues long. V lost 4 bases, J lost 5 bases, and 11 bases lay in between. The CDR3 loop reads CASSSPLKTGELFF. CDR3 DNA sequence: TGTGCCAGCAGCTCCCCACTCAAAACCGGGGAGCTGTTTTTT.

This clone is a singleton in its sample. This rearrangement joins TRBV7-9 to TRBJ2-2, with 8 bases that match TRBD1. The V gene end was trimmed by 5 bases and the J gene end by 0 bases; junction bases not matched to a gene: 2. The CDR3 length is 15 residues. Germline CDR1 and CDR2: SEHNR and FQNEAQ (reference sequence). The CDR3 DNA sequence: TGTGCCAGCAGCCCAGGGGGCGCGAACACCGGGGAGCTGTTTTTT. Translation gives CASSPGGANTGELFF.

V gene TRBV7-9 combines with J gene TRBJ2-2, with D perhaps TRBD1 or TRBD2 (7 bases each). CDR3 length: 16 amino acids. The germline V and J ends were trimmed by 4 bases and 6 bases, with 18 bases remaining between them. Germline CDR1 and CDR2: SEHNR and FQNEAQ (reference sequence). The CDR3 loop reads CASSSGGGPTPGELFF. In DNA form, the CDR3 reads TGTGCCAGCAGCTCAGGGGGGGGCCCGACTCCCGGGGAGCTGTTTTTT.

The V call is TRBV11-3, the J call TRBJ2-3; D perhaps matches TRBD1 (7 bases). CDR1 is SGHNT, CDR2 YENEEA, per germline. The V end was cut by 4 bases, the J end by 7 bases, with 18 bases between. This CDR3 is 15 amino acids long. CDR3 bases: TGTGCCAGCAGCTCGGGGCAGGGGGGCGGCTATACGCAGTATTTT. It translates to CASSSGQGGGYTQYF.

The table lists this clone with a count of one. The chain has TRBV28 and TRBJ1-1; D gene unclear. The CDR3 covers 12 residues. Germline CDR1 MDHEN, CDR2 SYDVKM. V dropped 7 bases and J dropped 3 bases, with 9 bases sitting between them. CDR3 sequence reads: CASTLGYTEAFF. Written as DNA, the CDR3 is TGTGCCAGCACCCTAGGGTACACTGAAGCTTTCTTT.

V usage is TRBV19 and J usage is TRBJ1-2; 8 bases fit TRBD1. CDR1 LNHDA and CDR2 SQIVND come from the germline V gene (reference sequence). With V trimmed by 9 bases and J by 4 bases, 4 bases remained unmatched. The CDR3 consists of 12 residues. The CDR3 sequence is CASADRAYGYTF. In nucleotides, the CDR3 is TGTGCCAGCGCGGACAGGGCCTATGGCTACACCTTC.

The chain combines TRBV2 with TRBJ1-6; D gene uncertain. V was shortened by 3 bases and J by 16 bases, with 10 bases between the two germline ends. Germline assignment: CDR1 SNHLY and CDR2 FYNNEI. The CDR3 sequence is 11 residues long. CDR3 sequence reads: CASSDGQRLHF. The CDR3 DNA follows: TGTGCCAGCAGTGATGGGCAGAGACTCCACTTT.

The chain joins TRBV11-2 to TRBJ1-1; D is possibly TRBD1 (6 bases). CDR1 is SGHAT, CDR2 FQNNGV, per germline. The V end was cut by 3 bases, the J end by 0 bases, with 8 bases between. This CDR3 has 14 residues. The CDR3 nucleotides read TGTGCCAGCAGCTTCGGGGGCGTGAACACTGAAGCTTTCTTT. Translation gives CASSFGGVNTEAFF.

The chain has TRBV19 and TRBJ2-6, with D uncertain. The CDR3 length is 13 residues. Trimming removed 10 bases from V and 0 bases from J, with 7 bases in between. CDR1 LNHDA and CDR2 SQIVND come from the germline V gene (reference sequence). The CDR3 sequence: CATADSGANVLTF. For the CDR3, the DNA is TGTGCCACCGCAGACTCTGGGGCCAACGTCCTGACTTTC.

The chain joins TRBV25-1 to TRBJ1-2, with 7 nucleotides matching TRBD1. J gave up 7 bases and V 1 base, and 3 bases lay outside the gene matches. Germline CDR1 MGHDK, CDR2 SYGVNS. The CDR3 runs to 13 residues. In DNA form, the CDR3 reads TGTGCCAGCAGTGAATGGGCAGGGGGTGGCTACACCTTC. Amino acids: CASSEWAGGGYTF.

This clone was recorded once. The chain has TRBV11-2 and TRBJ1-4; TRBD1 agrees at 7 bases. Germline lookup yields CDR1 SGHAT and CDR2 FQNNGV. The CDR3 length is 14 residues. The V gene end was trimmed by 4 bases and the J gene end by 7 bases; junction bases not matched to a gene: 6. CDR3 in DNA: TGTGCCAGCAGCTGGAGCCAGGGGGTTGAAAAACTGTTTTTT. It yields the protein CASSWSQGVEKLFF.